The sample holds one count of the clone carrying this TCR beta chain. The data belong to a study of blood T cell repertoires in COVID-19. The V end lost 4 bases, the J end lost 8 bases, and 18 bases lay between the germline ends. In germline, CDR1 is SGHRS, CDR2 YFSETQ. The CDR3 runs 14 residues. Authors' methods: Nucleated cell counts were estimated from reference gene primer amplification. Method: immunoSEQ multiplex PCR; TCRdb's copy keeps in-frame clones and lacks some. The DNA was the basis for D and trimming; V, J and clone size are from that table. The sample has over 20,000 clones, approximately 90% seen once.

This chain connects TRBV5-1 to TRBJ1-1; D not resolved. The receptor was derived from an older man with active COVID-19. The sample consisted of peripheral blood. The CDR3 DNA is TGCGCCAGCAGCCCAACGGGAGGGTCTTTAGAAGCTTTCTTT. It codes for CASSPTGGSLEAFF.